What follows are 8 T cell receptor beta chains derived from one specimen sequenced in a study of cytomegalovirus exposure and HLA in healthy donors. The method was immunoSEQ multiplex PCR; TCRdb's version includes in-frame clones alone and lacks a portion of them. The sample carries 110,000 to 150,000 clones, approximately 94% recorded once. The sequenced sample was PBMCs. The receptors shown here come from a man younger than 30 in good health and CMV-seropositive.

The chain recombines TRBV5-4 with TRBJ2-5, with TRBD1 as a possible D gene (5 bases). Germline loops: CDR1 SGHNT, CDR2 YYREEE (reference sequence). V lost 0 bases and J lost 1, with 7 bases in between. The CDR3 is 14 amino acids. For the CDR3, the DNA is TGTGCCAGCAGCTTGGGGCAGGGCCAAGAGACCCAGTACTTC. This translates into CASSLGQGQETQYF.

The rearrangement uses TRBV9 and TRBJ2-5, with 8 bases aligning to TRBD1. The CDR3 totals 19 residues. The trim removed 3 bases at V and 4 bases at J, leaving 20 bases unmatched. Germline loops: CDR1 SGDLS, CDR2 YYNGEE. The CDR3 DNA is TGTGCCAGCAGCGCGTCAGATATTCCAGGGGGCGGGGACGGAGAGACCCAGTACTTC. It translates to CASSASDIPGGGDGETQYF.

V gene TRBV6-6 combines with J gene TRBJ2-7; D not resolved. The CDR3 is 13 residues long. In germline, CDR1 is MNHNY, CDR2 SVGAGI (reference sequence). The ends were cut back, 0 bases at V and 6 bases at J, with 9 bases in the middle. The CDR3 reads CASSYSGSAEQYF. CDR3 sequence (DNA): TGTGCCAGCAGTTACTCAGGAAGCGCCGAGCAGTACTTC.

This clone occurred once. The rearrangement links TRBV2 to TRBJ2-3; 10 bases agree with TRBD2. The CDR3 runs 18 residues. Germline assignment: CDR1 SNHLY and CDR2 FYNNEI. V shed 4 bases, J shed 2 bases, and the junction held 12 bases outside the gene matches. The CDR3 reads CASSASGSSLLFTDTQYF. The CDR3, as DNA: TGTGCCAGCAGTGCTAGCGGGAGTTCCCTTCTTTTCACAGATACGCAGTATTTT.

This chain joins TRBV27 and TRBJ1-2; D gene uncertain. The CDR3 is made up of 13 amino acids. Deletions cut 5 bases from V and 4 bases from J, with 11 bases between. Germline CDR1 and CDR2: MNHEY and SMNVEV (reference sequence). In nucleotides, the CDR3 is TGTGCCAGCAGTCACGGGGAGGCCTATGGCTACACCTTC. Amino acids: CASSHGEAYGYTF.

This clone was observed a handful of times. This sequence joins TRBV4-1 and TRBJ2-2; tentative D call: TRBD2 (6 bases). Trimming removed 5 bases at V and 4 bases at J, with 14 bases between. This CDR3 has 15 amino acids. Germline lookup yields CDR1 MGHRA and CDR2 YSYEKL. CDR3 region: CASSTRDFATGELFF. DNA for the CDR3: TGCGCCAGCAGCACCCGGGACTTCGCCACCGGGGAGCTGTTTTTT.

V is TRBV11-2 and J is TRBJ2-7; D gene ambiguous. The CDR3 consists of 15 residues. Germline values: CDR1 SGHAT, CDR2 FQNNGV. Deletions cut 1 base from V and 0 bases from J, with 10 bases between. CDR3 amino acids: CASSLAAFSSYEQYF. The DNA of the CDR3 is TGTGCCAGCAGCTTAGCAGCGTTTAGCTCCTACGAGCAGTACTTC.

The CDR3 here is CAWSWPGLVHSSEQFF. CDR3 DNA sequence: TGTGCCTGGAGCTGGCCGGGACTAGTACATAGTAGTGAGCAGTTCTTC. V gene TRBV30 combines with J gene TRBJ2-1, with 8 nucleotides matching TRBD2. The CDR3 has 16 residues. Germline CDR1 reads GTSNPN; CDR2 reads SVGIG (reference sequence). V was clipped by 3 bases and J by 9 bases; unmatched bases: 16.